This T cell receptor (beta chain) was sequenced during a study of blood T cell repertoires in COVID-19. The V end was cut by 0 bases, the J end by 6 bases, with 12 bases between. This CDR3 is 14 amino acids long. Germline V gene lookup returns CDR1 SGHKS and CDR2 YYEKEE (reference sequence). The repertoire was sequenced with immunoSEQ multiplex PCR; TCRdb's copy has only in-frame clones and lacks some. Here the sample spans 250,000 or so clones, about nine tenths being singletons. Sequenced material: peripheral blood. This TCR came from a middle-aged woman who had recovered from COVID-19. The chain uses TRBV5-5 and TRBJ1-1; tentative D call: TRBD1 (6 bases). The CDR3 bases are TGTGCCAGCAGCTTGGGACAGGAGTGGGCTGAAGCTTTCTTT. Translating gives CASSLGQEWAEAFF. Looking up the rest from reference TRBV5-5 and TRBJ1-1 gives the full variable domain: DAGVTQSPTHLIKTRGQQVTLRCSPISGHKSVSWYQQVLGQGPQFIFQYYEKEERGRGNFPDRFSARQFPNYSSELNVNALLLGDSALYLCASSLGQEWAEAFFGQGTRLTVV.